The next 29 T cell receptor beta chains were all read from a single sample in a study of CD8 T cells in ankylosing spondylitis. Each CDR3 protein is one row after TCRdb ran MiXCR on the 5' RACE reads. The sample lists 210,000 or so distinct CDR3 sequences, 7% to 10% occurring once. The material sequenced was blood, either unsorted or a sorted T cell fraction (not recorded which). Source of these receptors: a female donor with ankylosing spondylitis or in good health (not recorded which).

This clonotype showed up many times. The chain uses TRBV20-1 and TRBJ2-1; D may be TRBD2 (5 bases). The CDR3 consists of 13 residues. Germline CDR1 is DFQATT and CDR2 is SNEGSKA (reference sequence). CDR3 nucleotides: TGCAGCTCGACTACGACCACCTACAATGAGCAGTTCTTC. Translating it yields CSSTTTTYNEQFF.

This clonotype was counted ten times or more. The V call is TRBV10-3, the J call TRBJ1-1, with unresolved D. V was cut by 5 bases and J by 0 bases, with 13 bases left in between. The CDR3 has 15 amino acids. The germline V gene encodes CDR1 ENHRY and CDR2 SYGVKD. DNA of the CDR3: TGTGCCATCAGTACCACGGACGGATTGAACACTGAAGCTTTCTTT. This gives the protein CAISTTDGLNTEAFF.

In this sample, this clonotype turned up a few times. The J gene is TRBJ1-5, the V gene TRBV7-2; weak D call: TRBD1 (6 bases). The CDR3 has 14 residues. V gave up 5 bases and J gave up 5 bases, with 13 bases separating them. From germline, CDR1 is SGHTA and CDR2 FQGNSA. Written as DNA, the CDR3 is TGTGCCAGCAGCCCCTGGACAGTCGATCAGCCCCAGCATTTT. It encodes CASSPWTVDQPQHF.

This clonotype has ten or more counts. DNA of the CDR3: TGCGCCAGCAGCTTGGGAGGGAGCTTCCTCTACGAGCAGTACTTC. It codes for CASSLGGSFLYEQYF. The chain carries TRBV5-1 and TRBJ2-7; possibly TRBD2 for D (5 bases). Trimming removed 0 bases from V and 3 bases from J, with 13 bases in between. From germline, CDR1 is SGHRS and CDR2 YFSETQ. CDR3 size: 15 residues.

This clonotype was picked up many times. This chain uses TRBV20-1 with TRBJ2-7; D is perhaps TRBD2 (6 bases). Germline assignment: CDR1 DFQATT and CDR2 SNEGSKA (reference sequence). V lost 5 bases, J lost 3 bases, and 20 bases lay in between. This CDR3 region has 15 residues. Written as DNA, the CDR3 is TGCAGTGCTCCCCGGGCCTCCGGGGGAGACTACGAGCAGTACTTC. The encoded protein is CSAPRASGGDYEQYF.

Many counts were recorded for this clonotype. The rearrangement uses TRBV9 and TRBJ2-2, with D possibly being TRBD2 (6 bases). V dropped 7 bases and J dropped 7 bases, with 17 bases sitting between them. The length of the CDR3 is 14 residues. Germline CDR1 is SGDLS and CDR2 is YYNGEE. CDR3 sequence: CASRTGDRSGELFF. The CDR3 DNA reads as TGTGCCAGCCGAACGGGAGATAGGAGCGGGGAGCTGTTTTTT.

CDR3 nucleotides: TGTGCCAGCACCCAGACAGGACCCTACGAGCAGTACTTC. It codes for CASTQTGPYEQYF. The V and J genes are TRBV6-2 or TRBV6-3 and TRBJ2-7; D might be TRBD1 (6 bases). The CDR3 has 13 residues. Trimming stripped 7 bases from V and 2 bases from J, with 12 bases between. Germline assignment: CDR1 MNHEY and CDR2 SVGEGT.

This clonotype was observed a few times. The chain has TRBV11-2 and TRBJ2-6; the D gene is possibly TRBD2 (5 bases). V lost 5 bases and J 0 bases, leaving 26 bases between the germline ends. The CDR3 sequence is 21 residues long. Germline V gene sequence: CDR1 SGHAT, CDR2 FQNNGV. The DNA of the CDR3 is TGTGCCAGCAGCCTACCTACAAACCGGGGAAGGTGGTACTCTGGGGCCAACGTCCTGACTTTC. Protein product: CASSLPTNRGRWYSGANVLTF.

This clonotype was seen many times. V usage is TRBV12-3 or TRBV12-4 and J usage is TRBJ2-2; tentative D call: TRBD1 (6 bases). The germline V and J ends were trimmed by 6 bases and 4 bases, with 9 bases remaining between them. This CDR3 has 13 residues. DNA for the CDR3: TGTGCCAGCAGGCAAGGGGGCACCGGGGAGCTGTTTTTT. Residues: CASRQGGTGELFF.

The table lists this clonotype with many counts. V gene TRBV27 combines with J gene TRBJ2-5; D may be TRBD2 (6 bases). Germline values: CDR1 MNHEY, CDR2 SMNVEV (reference sequence). This CDR3 is 12 amino acids long. Trimming took 5 bases from V and 7 from J, leaving 11 bases between them. The CDR3, as DNA: TGTGCCAGCAGTGCGGGGCTGGGGACCCAGTACTTC. Amino acid sequence: CASSAGLGTQYF.

This clonotype was recorded many times. This rearrangement joins TRBV4-3 to TRBJ2-1; a possible D gene is TRBD2 (5 bases). V lost 3 bases and J 9 bases, leaving 12 bases between the germline ends. Germline CDR1 LGHNA, CDR2 YSLEER. The CDR3 spans 13 residues. CDR3 nucleotide sequence: TGCGCCAGCAGCCAGGCGCTAGCAACTGAGCAGTTCTTC. This encodes CASSQALATEQFF.

This clonotype was seen ten or more times. V usage is TRBV4-3 and J usage is TRBJ2-3, with TRBD1 as a possible D gene (7 bases). The CDR3 has 16 amino acids. The germline V and J ends were trimmed by 4 bases and 5 bases, with 19 bases remaining between them. The germline CDR1 and CDR2 sequences are LGHNA and YSLEER. In DNA form, the CDR3 reads TGCGCCAGCAGCCCGCGGGGAAAGGGGGCGGAAGATACGCAGTATTTT. Translation gives CASSPRGKGAEDTQYF.

This clonotype was seen many times. The gene calls are TRBV12-3 or TRBV12-4 and TRBJ2-3, with 8 positions matching TRBD1. The CDR3 runs 14 residues. Unmatched junction bases numbered 8, after V lost 6 bases and J lost 6 bases. The CDR3 loop reads CASSAGGAGDTQYF. The CDR3 DNA follows: TGTGCCAGCAGCGCAGGGGGCGCGGGGGATACGCAGTATTTT.

The sample holds many counts of this clonotype. The V call is TRBV20-1, the J call TRBJ2-3; 16 nucleotides line up with TRBD2. The germline V gene encodes CDR1 DFQATT and CDR2 SNEGSKA (reference sequence). There are 18 residues in the CDR3. V dropped 4 bases and J dropped 0; count of bases not matched to a gene: 7. DNA for the CDR3: TGCAGTGCTACACCGGGACTAGCGGGAGGGGAAAGCACAGATACGCAGTATTTT. Translated, it gives CSATPGLAGGESTDTQYF.

This clonotype was seen only a few times. The V call is TRBV18, the J call TRBJ1-4, with D possibly TRBD1 on 6 matching bases. The germline V gene encodes CDR1 KGHSH and CDR2 LQKENI. V gave up 5 bases and J gave up 7 bases, with 26 bases separating them. This CDR3 is built from 18 residues. The CDR3 DNA reads as TGTGCCAGCTCATCATCGACTCAATCAACAGGGAGAACTGAAAAACTGTTTTTT. This translates into CASSSSTQSTGRTEKLFF.

This clonotype has more than one count but fewer than ten. The rearrangement uses TRBV3-1 and TRBJ2-5; D not certain. Trimming took 0 bases from V and 2 from J, leaving 10 bases between them. The CDR3 has 15 amino acids. The germline CDR1 and CDR2 sequences are LGHDT and YNNKEL (reference sequence). DNA for the CDR3: TGTGCCAGCAGCCAAGATCATGTAGGTCAAGAGACCCAGTACTTC. Amino acid sequence: CASSQDHVGQETQYF.

This clonotype was seen many times. The chain links TRBV5-5 to TRBJ2-1; 9 bases agree with TRBD2. V shed 4 bases and J 8 bases; nucleotides not matched to a gene: 10. The CDR3 spans 15 residues. Germline-derived CDR1 and CDR2 are SGHKS and YYEKEE (reference sequence). CDR3 DNA sequence: TGTGCCAGCAGCGGCCTGACTAGCGGTCAGGATGAGCAGTTCTTC. It translates to CASSGLTSGQDEQFF.

At least ten counts were recorded for this clonotype. This rearrangement joins TRBV6-5 to TRBJ2-7; no firm D call. The CDR3 loop spans 11 amino acids. Trimming left V 6 bases short and J 7 bases short, with 10 bases between. Germline CDR1 is MNHEY and CDR2 is SVGAGI. CDR3 loop: CASRGLLEQYF. For the CDR3, the DNA is TGTGCCAGCAGGGGCCTCCTTGAGCAGTACTTC.

This clonotype was detected ten times or more. The rearrangement joins TRBV29-1 to TRBJ2-5, with 7 bases matching TRBD1. The germline gives CDR1 SQVTM, CDR2 ANQGSEA. The length of the CDR3 is 12 residues. J was trimmed by 1 base and V by 7 bases; bases with no gene match: 3. The chain's CDR3 is CSADRVQETQYF. In nucleotides, the CDR3 is TGCAGCGCCGACAGGGTCCAAGAGACCCAGTACTTC. Looking up the rest from reference TRBV29-1 and TRBJ2-5 gives the full variable domain: SAVISQKPSRDICQRGTSLTIQCQVDSQVTMMFWYRQQPGQSLTLIATANQGSEATYESGFVIDKFPISRPNLTFSTLTVSNMSPEDSSIYLCSADRVQETQYFGPGTRLLVL.

In its sample, this clonotype was seen many times. The chain is built from TRBV10-3 and TRBJ2-6; D remains ambiguous. V dropped 6 bases and J dropped 0 bases, with 9 bases sitting between them. Germline V gene lookup returns CDR1 ENHRY and CDR2 SYGVKD. This CDR3 region has 15 residues. The CDR3 loop is CAIRPGGSGANVLTF. The CDR3 nucleotides are TGTGCCATCAGGCCCGGCGGCTCTGGGGCCAACGTCCTGACTTTC.

The V call is TRBV7-9, the J call TRBJ2-7, with D perhaps matching TRBD1 (6 bases). V lost 5 bases to trimming and J lost 4 bases, with 12 bases between them. Per germline, CDR1 SEHNR and CDR2 FQNEAQ (reference sequence). There are 13 residues in the CDR3. The CDR3 region is CASSLRDKYEQYF. The DNA for the CDR3 is TGTGCCAGCAGCCTACGGGACAAATACGAGCAGTACTTC.

This clonotype was counted many times. A junction boundary mismatches the germline segment, possibly from a read error. The chain couples TRBV7-7 to TRBJ2-1; D is ambiguous. The CDR3 covers 14 residues. The germline gives CDR1 SSHAT, CDR2 FNYEAQ (reference sequence). Written as DNA, the CDR3 is TGTGCTAGCAGCTCTGGCGGCTCCTACAATGAGCAGTTCTTC. This translates into CASSSGGSYNEQFF.

This clonotype appeared a few times. The rearrangement joins TRBV27 to TRBJ2-7; D not certain. Germline V gene data show CDR1 as MNHEY and CDR2 as SMNVEV (reference sequence). Trimming removed 7 bases from V and 0 bases from J, with 16 bases in between. This CDR3 region has 15 residues. DNA of the CDR3: TGTGCCAGCACCCTGGAGACCCAGAGCTCCTACGAGCAGTACTTC. Translating it yields CASTLETQSSYEQYF.

The chain joins TRBV5-1 to TRBJ1-4; D ambiguous. The CDR3 length is 16 residues. The germline gives CDR1 SGHRS, CDR2 YFSETQ. Trimming took 3 bases from V and 7 from J, leaving 19 bases between them. The CDR3 nucleotides read TGCGCCAGCAGCTCGGCCCGGGCCTCCTTCGGTGAAAAACTGTTTTTT. It is translated as CASSSARASFGEKLFF.

This clonotype was counted many times. The chain links TRBV27 to TRBJ2-7; TRBD2 matches at 7 bases. The CDR3 totals 14 residues. V shed 0 bases and J 2 bases; nucleotides not matched to a gene: 1. Germline V CDR1 and CDR2: MNHEY, SMNVEV (reference sequence). In DNA form, the CDR3 reads TGTGCCAGCAGTTTATCGAGCGGGACCTACGAGCAGTACTTC. It specifies CASSLSSGTYEQYF.

This clonotype was counted many times. The chain has TRBV2 and TRBJ2-1, with 14 bases aligning to TRBD2. The CDR3 runs 16 residues. The V segment lost 2 bases and the J segment 9 bases; nucleotides outside the gene matches: 6. Germline loops: CDR1 SNHLY, CDR2 FYNNEI. The CDR3 sequence is CASSEPGLAGEAEQFF. In nucleotides, the CDR3 is TGTGCCAGCAGTGAACCGGGACTAGCGGGAGAGGCTGAGCAGTTCTTC.

There are many counts of this clonotype. The chain couples TRBV5-1 to TRBJ1-2, with D perhaps TRBD1 (6 bases). Trimming cost V 7 bases and J 2 bases, with 9 bases left between them. The germline V gene has CDR1 SGHRS and CDR2 YFSETQ. This CDR3 comprises 12 residues. The CDR3 DNA is TGCGCCAGCCAGGACAGAAACTATGGCTACACCTTC. This codes for CASQDRNYGYTF.

This clonotype was counted at least ten times. This sequence joins TRBV6-2 or TRBV6-3 and TRBJ2-5; weak D call: TRBD1 (6 bases). The CDR3 loop spans 14 amino acids. The germline gives CDR1 MNHEY, CDR2 SVGEGT. Trimming pared 2 bases from V and 4 bases from J, leaving 11 bases between. The CDR3: CASSYGDTRETQYF. The CDR3 coding sequence is TGTGCCAGCAGTTACGGGGACACTCGAGAGACCCAGTACTTC.

This clonotype was recorded at least ten times. The rearrangement joins TRBV11-2 to TRBJ2-2; D gene unclear. V was cut by 5 bases and J by 4 bases, with 5 bases left in between. The CDR3 is 12 residues long. CDR1 is SGHAT, CDR2 FQNNGV, per germline. DNA of the CDR3: TGTGCCAGCAGCCCCTTCACCGGGGAGCTGTTTTTT. Translating gives CASSPFTGELFF.